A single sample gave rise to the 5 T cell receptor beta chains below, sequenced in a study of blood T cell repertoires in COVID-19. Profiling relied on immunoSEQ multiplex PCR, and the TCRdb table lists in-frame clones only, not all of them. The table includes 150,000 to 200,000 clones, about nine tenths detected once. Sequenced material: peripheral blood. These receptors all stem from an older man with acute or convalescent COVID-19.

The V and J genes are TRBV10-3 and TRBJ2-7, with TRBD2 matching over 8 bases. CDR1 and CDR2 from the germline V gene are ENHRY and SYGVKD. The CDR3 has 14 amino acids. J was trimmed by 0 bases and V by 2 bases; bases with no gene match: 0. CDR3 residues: CAISEGTSSYEQYF. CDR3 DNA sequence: TGTGCCATCAGTGAGGGGACTAGCTCCTACGAGCAGTACTTC.

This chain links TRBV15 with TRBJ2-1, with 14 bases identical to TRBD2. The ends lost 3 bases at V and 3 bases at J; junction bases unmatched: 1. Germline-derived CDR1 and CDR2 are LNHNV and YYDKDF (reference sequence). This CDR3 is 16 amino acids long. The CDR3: CATSRGLAGVYNEQFF. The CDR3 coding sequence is TGTGCCACCAGCAGGGGACTAGCGGGAGTCTACAATGAGCAGTTCTTC.

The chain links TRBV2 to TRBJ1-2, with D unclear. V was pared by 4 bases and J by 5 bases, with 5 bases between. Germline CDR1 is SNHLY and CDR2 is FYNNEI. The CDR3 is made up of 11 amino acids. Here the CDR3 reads CASSVSYGYTF. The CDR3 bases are TGTGCCAGCAGTGTATCTTATGGCTACACCTTC.

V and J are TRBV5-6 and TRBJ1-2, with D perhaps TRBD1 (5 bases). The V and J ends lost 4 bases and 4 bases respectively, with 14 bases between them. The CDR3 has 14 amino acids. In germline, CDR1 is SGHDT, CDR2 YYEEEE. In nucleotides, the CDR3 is TGTGCCAGCAGCCTTCCCGACAGTCCCTATGGCTACACCTTC. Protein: CASSLPDSPYGYTF.

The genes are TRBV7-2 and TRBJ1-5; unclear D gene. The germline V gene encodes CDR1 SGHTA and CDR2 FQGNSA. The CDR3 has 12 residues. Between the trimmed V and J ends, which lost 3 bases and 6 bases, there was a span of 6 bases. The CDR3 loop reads CASSFGFQPQHF. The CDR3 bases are TGTGCCAGCAGCTTCGGGTTTCAGCCCCAGCATTTT. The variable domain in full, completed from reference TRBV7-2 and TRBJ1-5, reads GAGVSQSPSNKVTEKGKDVELRCDPISGHTALYWYRQSLGQGLEFLIYFQGNSAPDKSGLPSDRFSAERTGGSVSTLTIQRTQQEDSAVYLCASSFGFQPQHFGDGTRLSIL.